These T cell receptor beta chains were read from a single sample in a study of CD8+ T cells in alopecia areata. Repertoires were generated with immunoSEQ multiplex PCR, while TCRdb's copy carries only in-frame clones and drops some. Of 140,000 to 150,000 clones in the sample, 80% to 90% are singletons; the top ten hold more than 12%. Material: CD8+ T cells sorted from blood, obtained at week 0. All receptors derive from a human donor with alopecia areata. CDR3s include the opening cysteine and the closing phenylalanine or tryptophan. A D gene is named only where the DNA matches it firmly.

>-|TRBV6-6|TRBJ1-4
TGTGCCAGCAGTTACTTTTCGGGACAAAGAAATGAAAAACTGTTTTTT
CASSYFSGQRNEKLFF
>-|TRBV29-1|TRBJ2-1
TGCAGCGTTGAATTAGATGAGCAGTTCTTC
CSVELDEQFF
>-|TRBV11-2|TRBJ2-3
TGTGCCAGCAGCTCCCCCAGGGAGACCACAGATACGCAGTATTTT
CASSSPRETTDTQYF
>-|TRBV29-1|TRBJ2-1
TGCAGCGCGCCACAACCCGATCACGTCTACAATGAGCAGTTCTTC
CSAPQPDHVYNEQFF
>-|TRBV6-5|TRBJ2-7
TGTGCCAGCAGTTACGGTACCGGGGGTTACGAGCAGTACTTC
CASSYGTGGYEQYF
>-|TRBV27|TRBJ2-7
TGTGCCACCATGGGGGGGCCCTACGAGCAGTACTTC
CATMGGPYEQYF
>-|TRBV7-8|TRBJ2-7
TGTGCCAGCAGCTTGGGCACGGGCTACGAGCAGTACTTC
CASSLGTGYEQYF
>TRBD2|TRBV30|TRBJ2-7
TGTGCCTGGAGTCACTCTAGCGGCTACGAGCAGTACTTC
CAWSHSSGYEQYF
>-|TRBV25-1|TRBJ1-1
TGTGCCAGCAGTGAATCGCCAACTGGTTTTATGAACACTGAAGCTTTCTTT
CASSESPTGFMNTEAFF
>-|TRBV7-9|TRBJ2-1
TGTGCCAGCAGCCTGGGAACAAATGAGCAGTTCTTC
CASSLGTNEQFF
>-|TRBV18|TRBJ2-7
TGTGCCAGCTCACCACCATCCTCCTACGAGCAGTACTTC
CASSPPSSYEQYF
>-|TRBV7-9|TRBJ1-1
TGTGCCAGCAGCTTAGGGGAGGGGAACACTGAAGCTTTCTTT
CASSLGEGNTEAFF
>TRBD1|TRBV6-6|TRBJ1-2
TGTGCCAGCAGTTACTATCGGACAGGGGGCCTTGGCTACACCTTC
CASSYYRTGGLGYTF
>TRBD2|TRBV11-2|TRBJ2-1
TGTGCCAGCAGCTTAGATAGTTTTTCGTTACTAGCGGGGGACAATGAGCAGTTCTTC
CASSLDSFSLLAGDNEQFF
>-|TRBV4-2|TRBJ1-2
TGTGCCAGCAGCCAAGATGTCGACCCCGCCGTCTATGGCTACACCTTC
CASSQDVDPAVYGYTF
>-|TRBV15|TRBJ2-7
TGTGCCACCAGCACAGACAAGGCCTTCGGGTGGGACTACGAGCAGTACTTC
CATSTDKAFGWDYEQYF
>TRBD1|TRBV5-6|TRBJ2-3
TGTGCCAGCAGCCCGGAAAACAGGGGGCTTGGAAATACGCAGTATTTT
CASSPENRGLGNTQYF
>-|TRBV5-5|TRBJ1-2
TGTGCCAGCAGCTTGGAGGGGGGCTTGGTCTATGGCTACACCTTC
CASSLEGGLVYGYTF
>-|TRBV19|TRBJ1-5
TGTGCCAGTAGTATAAGGGTAGGGGGCAATCAGCCCCAGCATTTT
CASSIRVGGNQPQHF
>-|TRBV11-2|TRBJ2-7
TGTGCCAGCAGCTTCGGAGGAGAGCAGTACTTC
CASSFGGEQYF
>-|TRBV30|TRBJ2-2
TGTGCCTGCACGGGACTCCTCACCGGGGGGCTGTTTTTT
CACTGLLTGGLFF
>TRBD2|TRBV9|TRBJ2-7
TGTGCCAGCAGCGTAGCCCCACAGCGGGAGCACTACGAGCAGTACTTC
CASSVAPQREHYEQYF
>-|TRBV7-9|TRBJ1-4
TGTGCCAGCAGTTACGACGGGGAAGCAACTAATGAAAAACTGTTTTTT
CASSYDGEATNEKLFF
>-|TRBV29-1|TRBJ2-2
TGCAGCGCTAGTAGGACATACAACACCGGGGAGCTGTTTTTT
CSASRTYNTGELFF
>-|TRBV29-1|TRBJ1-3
TGCAGCGTTGTCGGGGGCCCATCTGGAAACACCATATATTTT
CSVVGGPSGNTIYF
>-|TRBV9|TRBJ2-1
TGTGCCAGCAGTGCCGGGACTGGCTACAATGAGCAGTTCTTC
CASSAGTGYNEQFF
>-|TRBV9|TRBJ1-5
TGTGCCAGCAGCGTAGGAGCCAGAGGGGATCAGCCCCAGCATTTT
CASSVGARGDQPQHF
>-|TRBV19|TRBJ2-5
TGTGCCAGTAGGGCGGAAGCAGAGACCCAGTACTTC
CASRAEAETQYF
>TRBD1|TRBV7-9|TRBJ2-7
TGTGCCAGCAGCCCGGGACAGGGCTACGAGCAGTACTTC
CASSPGQGYEQYF
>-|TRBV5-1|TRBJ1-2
TGCGCCAGCAGCTCCCACACAGAAGGGGTTTTCGTCTACACCTTC
CASSSHTEGVFVYTF
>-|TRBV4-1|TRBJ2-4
TGCGCCAGCAGCCAAGAAAACGGACTGGACACGTTTGGCAAAGATTTGAGAATTCAGTACTTC
CASSQENGLDTFGKDLRIQYF
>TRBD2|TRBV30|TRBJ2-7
TGTGCCTGGATACCTCCTAGCGGGGGGTACGAGCAGTACTTC
CAWIPPSGGYEQYF
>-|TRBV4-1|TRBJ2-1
TGCGCCAGCAGCCCAACCGGGACAATGCAGTTCTTC
CASSPTGTMQFF
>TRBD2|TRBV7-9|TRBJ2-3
TGTGCCAGCACCCTCCCACTGGCTAGCGGGAGCACAGATACGCAGTATTTT
CASTLPLASGSTDTQYF
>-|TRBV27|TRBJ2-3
TGTGCCAGCAGTATCGGGGTGGTTGGCACAGATACGCAGTATTTT
CASSIGVVGTDTQYF